This T cell receptor (beta chain) was retrieved from a study of blood T cells in healthy people across ages. With respect to this clonotype: What it binds is not known.

Samples had at least 7 million PBMCs isolated from them. CDR3 length equals 17 residues. Per germline, CDR1 MGHRA and CDR2 YSYEKL. Deletions cut 0 bases from V and 2 bases from J, with 14 bases between. PCR was performed a second time for about 7 to 12 cycles using a sample-barcoded 5' primer and a J-beta primer mix. TCRdb processed the 5' RACE reads anew with MiXCR; each CDR3 protein has one entry. The sample contains more than 1,000,000 distinct CDR3 sequences, 20% to 25% of which appear only once. The study, taken as a whole, reports: Shifts in expanded clonotypes may have been confounded by donor CMV status, which was unknown.

The sample was also reused in another study, on T cells of mothers and their children.

The receptor was isolated from a girl aged 2-10 years in good health. The V call is TRBV4-1, the J call TRBJ2-4; D perhaps matches TRBD1 (5 bases). The sample was blood. CDR3 nucleotides: TGCGCCAGCAGCCAAGATCAAGGGGTGACAACCAAAAACATTCAGTACTTC. Translation: CASSQDQGVTTKNIQYF.